This entry features one T cell receptor beta chain sequence. The data were obtained in a study of response to subunit inactivated influenza vaccine. MiXCR, applied by TCRdb to the RT-PCR reads, yields one record per CDR3 protein. The sample lists 450,000 to 550,000 distinct CDR3 sequences; less than 30% were seen once. The CDR3 length is 16 residues. Trimming took 0 bases from V and 1 from J, leaving 14 bases between them. Germline loops: CDR1 DFQATT, CDR2 SNEGSKA (reference sequence). This material consisted of CD4+ T cells sorted from PBMCs, taken roughly 5 days after vaccination. This sequence originates from a man in his forties or fifties who received an inactivated influenza vaccine. The chain has TRBV20-1 and TRBJ2-3, with unresolved D. CDR3 protein: CSARDVNGWGTDTQYF. CDR3 coding DNA: TGCAGTGCTAGAGATGTAAACGGGTGGGGCACAGATACGCAGTATTTT.